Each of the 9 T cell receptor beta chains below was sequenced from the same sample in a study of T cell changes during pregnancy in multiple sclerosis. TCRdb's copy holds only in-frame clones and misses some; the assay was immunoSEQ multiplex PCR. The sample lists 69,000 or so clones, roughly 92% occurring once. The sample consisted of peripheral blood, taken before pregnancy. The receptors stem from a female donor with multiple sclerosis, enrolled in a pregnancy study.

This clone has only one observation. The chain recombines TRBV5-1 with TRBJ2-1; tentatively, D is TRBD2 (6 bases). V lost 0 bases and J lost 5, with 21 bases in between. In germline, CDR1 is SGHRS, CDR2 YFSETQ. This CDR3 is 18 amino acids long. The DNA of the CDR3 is TGCGCCAGCAGCTTGGAGTTTGGCGGGAACGCCTTTAACAATGAGCAGTTCTTC. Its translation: CASSLEFGGNAFNNEQFF.

The CDR3 here is CASSPTLGLAGGSYEQYF. CDR3 sequence (DNA): TGTGCCAGCAGCCCCACCCTGGGGCTAGCGGGAGGATCCTACGAGCAGTACTTC. The rearrangement uses TRBV9 and TRBJ2-7, with 11 positions matching TRBD2. This CDR3 spans 18 amino acids. Germline V gives CDR1 SGDLS, CDR2 YYNGEE. V lost 4 bases and J lost 1; bases outside the gene matches: 13.

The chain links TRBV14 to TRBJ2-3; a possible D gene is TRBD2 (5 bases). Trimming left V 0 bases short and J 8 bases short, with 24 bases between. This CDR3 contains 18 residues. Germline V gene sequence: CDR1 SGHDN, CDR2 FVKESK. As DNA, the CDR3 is TGTGCCAGCAGCCAAGAGGCCCCAGGACTCTCTAATTGGGGTACGCAGTATTTT. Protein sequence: CASSQEAPGLSNWGTQYF.

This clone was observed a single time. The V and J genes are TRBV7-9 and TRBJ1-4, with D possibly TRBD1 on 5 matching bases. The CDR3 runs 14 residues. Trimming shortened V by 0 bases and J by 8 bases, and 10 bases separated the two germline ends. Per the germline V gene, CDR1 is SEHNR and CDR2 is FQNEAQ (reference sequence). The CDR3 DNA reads TGTGCCAGCAGCTTAGCGGGGGGTGAAGAAAAACTGTTTTTT. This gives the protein CASSLAGGEEKLFF.

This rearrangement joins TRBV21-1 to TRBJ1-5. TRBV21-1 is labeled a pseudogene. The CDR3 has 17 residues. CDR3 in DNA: TGTGCCAGCAGCAATGGCCGGGAGAAAAAATGCCCCGGGCCCCAGCATTTT. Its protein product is CASSNGREKKCPGPQHF.

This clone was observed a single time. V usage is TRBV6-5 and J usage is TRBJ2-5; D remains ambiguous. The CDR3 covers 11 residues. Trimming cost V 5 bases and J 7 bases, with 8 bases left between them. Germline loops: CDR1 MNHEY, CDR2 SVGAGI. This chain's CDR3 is CASSTGRTQYF. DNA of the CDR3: TGTGCCAGCAGTACTGGGCGGACCCAGTACTTC.

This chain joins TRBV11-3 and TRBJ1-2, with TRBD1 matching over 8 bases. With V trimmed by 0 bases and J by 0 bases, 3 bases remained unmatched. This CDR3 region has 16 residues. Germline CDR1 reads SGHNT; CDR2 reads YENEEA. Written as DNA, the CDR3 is TGTGCCAGCAGCTTAGAGGGACAGGCCGCTAACTATGGCTACACCTTC. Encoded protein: CASSLEGQAANYGYTF.

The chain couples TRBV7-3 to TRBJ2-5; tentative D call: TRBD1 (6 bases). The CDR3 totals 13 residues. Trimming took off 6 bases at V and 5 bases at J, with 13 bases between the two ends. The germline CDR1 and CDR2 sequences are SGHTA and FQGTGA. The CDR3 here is CASSRGSGETQYF. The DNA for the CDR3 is TGTGCCAGCAGTAGGGGGTCAGGGGAGACCCAGTACTTC.

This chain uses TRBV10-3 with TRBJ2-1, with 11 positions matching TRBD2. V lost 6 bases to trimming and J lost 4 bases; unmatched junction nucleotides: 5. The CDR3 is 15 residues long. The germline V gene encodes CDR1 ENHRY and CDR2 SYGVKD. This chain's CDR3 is CAISEGLAAYNEQFF. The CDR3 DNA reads TGTGCCATCAGCGAGGGACTAGCGGCATACAATGAGCAGTTCTTC.